The clone carrying this TCR beta chain was recorded a few times. Its antigen remains unknown. PCR was performed a second time for 7 to 11 cycles using a sample-barcoded 5' primer and a J-beta primer mix. MiXCR, applied by TCRdb to the 5' RACE reads, yields one record per CDR3 protein. The sample records about 750,000 distinct CDR3 sequences, about 55% being singletons. Losses at the gene ends were 1 base for V and 14 bases for J; bases not matched to a gene: 25. Germline V CDR1 and CDR2: SGHRS, YFSETQ. The CDR3 is made up of 18 amino acids. Caucasian, healthy and from Russia, the donors were aged between 6 and 90. This specimen comes from a study of blood T cells in healthy people across ages. Study findings and constraints: Any changes in expanded clonotypes were possibly confounded, as donor CMV status remained unknown. Diversity was estimated from one million T cells, and these estimates were considered underestimates.

Sequenced: blood. V gene TRBV5-1 combines with J gene TRBJ2-3; TRBD1 aligns across 7 bases. This sequence was found in a man older than 75 in good health. The CDR3 spells CASSLLSSGRPWDRYAYF. In nucleotides, the CDR3 is TGCGCCAGCAGCTTGTTGTCGTCCGGCCGCCCTTGGGACAGATACGCGTATTTT. Full variable domain (missing parts from reference TRBV5-1 and TRBJ2-3): KAGVTQTPRYLIKTRGQQVTLSCSPISGHRSVSWYQQTPGQGLQFLFEYFSETQRNKGNFPGRFSGRQFSNSRSEMNVSTLELGDSALYLCASSLLSSGRPWDRYAYFGPGTRLTVL.